The rows below give T cell receptor beta chains drawn from one sample of a study of human T cells and chemical hapten exposure. TCRdb called the RACE reads again in MiXCR, with one record for every CDR3 protein. Seen here are roughly 360,000 distinct CDR3 sequences, 4.8% observed once, and the top ten hold around 2%. The sequences come from whole blood, collected in connection with sensitization to the hapten diphenylcyclopropenone (DPC). All receptors come from a woman aged 50 to 60 with alopecia areata. Some clones in this sample may be carry-over from other donors' samples. CDR3s include the opening cysteine and the closing phenylalanine or tryptophan. D genes are given only for firm matches. Some rows mark clone size as missing; the rest say once, few, many or name a class of expanded clone.

j_call,d_call,v_call,clone_size,cdr3_aa,cdr3_nt
TRBJ1-2,.,TRBV5-1,.,CASSLVPSYGYTF,TGCGCCAGCAGCTTGGTCCCCTCCTATGGCTACACCTTC
TRBJ2-1,TRBD2,TRBV7-2,.,CASSTQPSGRASEQFF,TGTGCCAGCAGCACCCAACCCAGCGGGAGGGCCTCCGAGCAGTTCTTC
TRBJ2-1,.,TRBV7-3,many,CASSLTVAGGEQFF,TGTGCCAGCAGCTTAACGGTTGCAGGCGGTGAGCAGTTCTTC
TRBJ1-4,TRBD1,TRBV20-1,.,CSAGKGATNEKLFF,TGCAGTGCGGGGAAGGGGGCCACTAATGAAAAACTGTTTTTT
TRBJ1-1,TRBD1,TRBV20-1,many,CSARDPGGQAEAFF,TGCAGTGCTAGAGATCCAGGGGGTCAGGCTGAAGCTTTCTTT
TRBJ2-3,TRBD1,TRBV20-1,few,CSARGQGLTDTQYF,TGCAGTGCTCGTGGACAGGGGTTAACAGATACGCAGTATTTT
TRBJ1-2,.,TRBV9,.,CASSVTGPEGYTF,TGTGCCAGCAGCGTAACGGGGCCGGAAGGCTACACCTTC
TRBJ1-1,.,TRBV10-2,few,CASSEVAATEAFF,TGCGCCAGCAGTGAGGTTGCCGCCACTGAAGCTTTCTTT
TRBJ2-2,.,TRBV29-1,many,CSVGDLGGPTGELFF,TGCAGCGTTGGAGACCTGGGGGGCCCCACCGGGGAGCTGTTTTTT
TRBJ2-2,.,TRBV7-9,many,CASNLQVRVGELFF,TGTGCCAGCAATCTACAGGTCCGCGTCGGGGAGCTGTTTTTT
TRBJ2-6,.,TRBV7-9,many,CASSPDPGAPTSGANVLTF,TGTGCCAGCAGCCCTGATCCGGGGGCTCCCACTTCTGGGGCCAACGTCCTGACTTTC
TRBJ2-4,.,TRBV9,many,CASSARGQGENIQYF,TGTGCCAGCAGCGCGAGAGGACAAGGGGAAAACATTCAGTACTTC
TRBJ2-7,.,TRBV20-1,.,CSARDPRTANPYF,TGCAGTGCTAGAGATCCCCGGACCGCGAATCCGTACTTC
TRBJ1-5,.,TRBV12-3/TRBV12-4,.,CASSFSNANQPQHF,TGTGCCAGCAGTTTTTCTAACGCAAATCAGCCCCAGCATTTT
TRBJ1-1,.,TRBV7-2,many,CASSLIVGARGTEAFF,TGTGCCAGCAGCTTGATTGTGGGGGCGAGGGGAACTGAAGCTTTCTTT
TRBJ2-3,.,TRBV4-3,many,CASSQDVTGVVTDTQYF,TGCGCCAGCAGCCAAGATGTGACAGGAGTTGTAACAGATACGCAGTATTTT
TRBJ2-1,TRBD2,TRBV6-2/TRBV6-3,many,CASSRLTSGRFF,TGTGCCAGCAGTCGCCTCACTAGCGGGAGGTTCTTC